This T cell receptor beta chain was sequenced during a study of identifying expanded T cells in peripheral blood. Findings and caveats of the study: Approximately 2-week clone count variance significantly increased as total template count grew. Over approximately two and four weeks, about 15 and 19 clones changed, versus 1.2 between replicates.

Using immunoSEQ multiplex PCR, the repertoire was profiled, and TCRdb retains in-frame clones only, with some absent. The table records around 120,000 clones, 75% to 90% of them present only once. Collection occurred without any documented infections or immune events in donors. Germline CDR1 and CDR2: SGHVS and FNYEAQ. J gave up 2 bases and V 3 bases, and 4 bases lay outside the gene matches. The CDR3 contains 15 residues. Details on this clone: What it recognizes is unknown.

The gene calls are TRBV7-6 and TRBJ2-1; TRBD1 aligns across 7 bases. This TCR was recovered from a person aged 18 to 70 in good health. Input material: blood. The CDR3 reads CASSFQQGPYNEQFF. CDR3 coding DNA: TGTGCCAGCAGCTTTCAACAGGGGCCCTACAATGAGCAGTTCTTC.